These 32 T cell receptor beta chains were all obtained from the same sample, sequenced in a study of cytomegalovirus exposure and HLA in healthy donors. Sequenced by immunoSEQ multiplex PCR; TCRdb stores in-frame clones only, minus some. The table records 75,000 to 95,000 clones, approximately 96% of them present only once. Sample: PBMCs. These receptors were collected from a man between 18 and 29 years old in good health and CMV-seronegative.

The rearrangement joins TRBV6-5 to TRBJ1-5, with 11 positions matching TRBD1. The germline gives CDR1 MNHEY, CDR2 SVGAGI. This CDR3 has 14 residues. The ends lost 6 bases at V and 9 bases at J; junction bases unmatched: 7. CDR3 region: CASREGQGGRPQHF. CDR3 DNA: TGTGCCAGCAGAGAGGGACAGGGGGGTCGGCCCCAGCATTTT.

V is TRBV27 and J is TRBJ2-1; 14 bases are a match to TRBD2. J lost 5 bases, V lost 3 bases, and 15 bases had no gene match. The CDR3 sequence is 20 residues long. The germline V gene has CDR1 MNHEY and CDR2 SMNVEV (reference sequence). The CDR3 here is CASSLVPMSGTSGRHNEQFF. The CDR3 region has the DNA TGTGCCAGCAGTTTGGTACCCATGTCCGGGACTAGCGGGAGACACAATGAGCAGTTCTTC.

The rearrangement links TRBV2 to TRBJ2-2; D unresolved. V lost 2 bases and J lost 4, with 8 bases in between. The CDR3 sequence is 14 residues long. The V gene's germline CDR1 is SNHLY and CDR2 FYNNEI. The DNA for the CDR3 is TGTGCCAGCAGTGAACAGACTGCCACCGGGGAGCTGTTTTTT. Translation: CASSEQTATGELFF.

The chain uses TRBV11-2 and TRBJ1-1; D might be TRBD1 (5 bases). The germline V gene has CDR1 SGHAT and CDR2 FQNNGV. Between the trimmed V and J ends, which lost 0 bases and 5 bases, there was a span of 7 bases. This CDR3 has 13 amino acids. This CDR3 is CASSLDRGTEAFF. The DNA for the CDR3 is TGTGCCAGCAGCTTAGATCGGGGGACTGAAGCTTTCTTT. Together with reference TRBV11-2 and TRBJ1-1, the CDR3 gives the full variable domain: EAGVAQSPRYKIIEKRQSVAFWCNPISGHATLYWYQQILGQGPKLLIQFQNNGVVDDSQLPKDRFSAERLKGVDSTLKIQPAKLEDSAVYLCASSLDRGTEAFFGQGTRLTVV.

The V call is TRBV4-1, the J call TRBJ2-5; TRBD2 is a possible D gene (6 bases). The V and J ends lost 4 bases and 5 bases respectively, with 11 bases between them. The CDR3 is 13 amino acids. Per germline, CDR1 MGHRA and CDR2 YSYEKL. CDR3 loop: CASSRLGGETQYF. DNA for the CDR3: TGCGCCAGCAGCCGACTCGGAGGGGAGACCCAGTACTTC.

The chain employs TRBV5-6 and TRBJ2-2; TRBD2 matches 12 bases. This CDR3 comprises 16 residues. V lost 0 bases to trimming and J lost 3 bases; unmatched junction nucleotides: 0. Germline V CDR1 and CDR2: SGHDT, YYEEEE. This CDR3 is CASSLGLAGDTGELFF. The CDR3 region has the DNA TGTGCCAGCAGCTTGGGACTAGCGGGAGACACCGGGGAGCTGTTTTTT.

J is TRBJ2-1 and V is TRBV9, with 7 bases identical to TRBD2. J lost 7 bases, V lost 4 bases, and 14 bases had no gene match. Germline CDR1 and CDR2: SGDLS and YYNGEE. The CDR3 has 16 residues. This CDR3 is CASSSSSGTRRNEQFF. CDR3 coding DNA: TGTGCCAGCAGCTCATCTAGCGGAACTAGGAGGAATGAGCAGTTCTTC.

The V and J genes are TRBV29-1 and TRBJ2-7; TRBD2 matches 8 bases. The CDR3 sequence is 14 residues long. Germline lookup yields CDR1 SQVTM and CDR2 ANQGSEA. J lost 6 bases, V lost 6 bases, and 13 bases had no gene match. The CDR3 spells CSVGSGSRSPEQYF. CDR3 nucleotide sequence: TGCAGCGTAGGCAGCGGGAGCCGCTCCCCCGAGCAGTACTTC.

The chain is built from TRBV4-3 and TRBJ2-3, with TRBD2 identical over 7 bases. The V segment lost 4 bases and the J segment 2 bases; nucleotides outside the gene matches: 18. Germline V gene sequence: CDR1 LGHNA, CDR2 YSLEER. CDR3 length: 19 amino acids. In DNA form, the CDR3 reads TGCGCCAGCAGCCCCCAACCCCACCCTAGCGGAGGCATCACAGATACGCAGTATTTT. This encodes CASSPQPHPSGGITDTQYF.

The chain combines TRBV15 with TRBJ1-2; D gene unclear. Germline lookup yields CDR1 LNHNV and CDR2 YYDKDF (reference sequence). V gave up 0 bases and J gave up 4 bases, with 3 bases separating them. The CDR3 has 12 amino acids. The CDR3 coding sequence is TGTGCCACCAGCAGAGAGGCCTATGGCTACACCTTC. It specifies CATSREAYGYTF. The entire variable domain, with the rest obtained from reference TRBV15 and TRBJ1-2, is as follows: DAMVIQNPRYQVTQFGKPVTLSCSQTLNHNVMYWYQQKSSQAPKLLFHYYDKDFNNEADTPDNFQSRRPNTSFCFLDIRSPGLGDTAMYLCATSREAYGYTFGSGTRLTVV.

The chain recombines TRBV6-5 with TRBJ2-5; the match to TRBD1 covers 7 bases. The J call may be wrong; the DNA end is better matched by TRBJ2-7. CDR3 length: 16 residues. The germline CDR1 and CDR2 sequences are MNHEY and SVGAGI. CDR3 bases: TGTGCCAGCAGTTACTCGACAGGGTTCGACGCTTACGAGCAGTACTTC. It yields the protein CASSYSTGFDAYEQYF.

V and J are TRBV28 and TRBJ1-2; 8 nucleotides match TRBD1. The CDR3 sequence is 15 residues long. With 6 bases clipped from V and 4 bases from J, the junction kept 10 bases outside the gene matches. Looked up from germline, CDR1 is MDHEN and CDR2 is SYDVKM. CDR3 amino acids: CASRLSGGESYGYTF. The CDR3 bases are TGTGCCAGCAGGCTTTCAGGGGGCGAGAGCTATGGCTACACCTTC.

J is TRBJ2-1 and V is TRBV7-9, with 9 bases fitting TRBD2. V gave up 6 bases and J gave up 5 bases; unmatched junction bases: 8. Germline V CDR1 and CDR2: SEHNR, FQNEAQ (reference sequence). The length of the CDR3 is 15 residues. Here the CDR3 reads CASRSSGTGNNEQFF. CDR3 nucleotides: TGTGCCAGCAGGTCTAGCGGGACGGGCAACAATGAGCAGTTCTTC. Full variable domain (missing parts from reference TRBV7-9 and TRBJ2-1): DTGVSQNPRHKITKRGQNVTFRCDPISEHNRLYWYRQTLGQGPEFLTYFQNEAQLEKSRLLSDRFSAERPKGSFSTLEIQRTEQGDSAMYLCASRSSGTGNNEQFFGPGTRLTVL.

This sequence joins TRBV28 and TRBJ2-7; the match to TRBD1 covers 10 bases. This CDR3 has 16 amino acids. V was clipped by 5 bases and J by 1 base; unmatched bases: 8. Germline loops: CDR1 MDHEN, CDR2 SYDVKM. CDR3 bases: TGTGCCAGCAGTGGGAACGACAGGGGGCCTTCCTACGAGCAGTACTTC. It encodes CASSGNDRGPSYEQYF.

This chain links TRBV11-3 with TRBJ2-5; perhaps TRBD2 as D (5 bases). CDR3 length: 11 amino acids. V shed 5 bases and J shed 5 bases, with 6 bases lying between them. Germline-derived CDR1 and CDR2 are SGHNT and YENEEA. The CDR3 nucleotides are TGTGCCAGCAGCCGCGGGGAGACCCAGTACTTC. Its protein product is CASSRGETQYF.

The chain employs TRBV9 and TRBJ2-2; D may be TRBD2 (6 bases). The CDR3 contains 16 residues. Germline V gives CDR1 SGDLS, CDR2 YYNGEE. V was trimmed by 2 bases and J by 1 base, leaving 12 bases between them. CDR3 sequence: CASSVTGTVNTGELFF. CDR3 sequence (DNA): TGTGCCAGCAGCGTCACCGGGACTGTGAACACCGGGGAGCTGTTTTTT.

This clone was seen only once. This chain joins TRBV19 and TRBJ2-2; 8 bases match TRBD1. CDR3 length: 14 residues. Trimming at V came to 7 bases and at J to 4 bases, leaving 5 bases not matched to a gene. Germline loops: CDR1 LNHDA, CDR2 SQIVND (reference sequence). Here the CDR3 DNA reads TGTGCCAGTAAGCCGCAGGGGGCCACCGGGGAGCTGTTTTTT. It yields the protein CASKPQGATGELFF.

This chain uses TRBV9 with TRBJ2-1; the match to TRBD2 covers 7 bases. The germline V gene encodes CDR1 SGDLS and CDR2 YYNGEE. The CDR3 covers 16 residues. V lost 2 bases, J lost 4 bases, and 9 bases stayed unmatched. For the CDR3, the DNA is TGTGCCAGCAGCGTGGGGACTAACTCATTTTACAATGAGCAGTTCTTC. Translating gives CASSVGTNSFYNEQFF.

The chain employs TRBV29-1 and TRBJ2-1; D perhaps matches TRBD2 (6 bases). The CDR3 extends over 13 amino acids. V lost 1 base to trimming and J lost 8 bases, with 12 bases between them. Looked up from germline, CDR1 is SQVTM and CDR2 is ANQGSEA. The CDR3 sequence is CSVEGEASYEQFF. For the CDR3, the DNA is TGCAGCGTTGAAGGGGAGGCTAGTTATGAGCAGTTCTTC.

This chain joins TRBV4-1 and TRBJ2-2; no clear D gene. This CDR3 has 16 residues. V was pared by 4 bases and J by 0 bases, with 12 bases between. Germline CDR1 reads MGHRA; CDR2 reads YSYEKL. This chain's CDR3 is CASSPYSSPNTGELFF. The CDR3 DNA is TGCGCCAGCAGCCCCTATTCGTCCCCGAACACCGGGGAGCTGTTTTTT.

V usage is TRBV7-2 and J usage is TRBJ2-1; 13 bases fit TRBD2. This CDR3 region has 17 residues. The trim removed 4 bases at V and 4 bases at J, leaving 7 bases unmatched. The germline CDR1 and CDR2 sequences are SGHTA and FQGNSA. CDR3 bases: TGTGCCAGCAGCTACCTTAGGACTAGCGGGGGATACAATGAGCAGTTCTTC. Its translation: CASSYLRTSGGYNEQFF. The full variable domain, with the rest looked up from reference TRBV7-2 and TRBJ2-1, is GAGVSQSPSNKVTEKGKDVELRCDPISGHTALYWYRQSLGQGLEFLIYFQGNSAPDKSGLPSDRFSAERTGGSVSTLTIQRTQQEDSAVYLCASSYLRTSGGYNEQFFGPGTRLTVL.

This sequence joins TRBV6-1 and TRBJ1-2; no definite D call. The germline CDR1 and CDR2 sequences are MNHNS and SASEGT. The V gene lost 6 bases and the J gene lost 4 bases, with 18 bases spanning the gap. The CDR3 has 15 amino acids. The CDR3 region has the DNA TGTGCCAGCAGCTCCAGTCGAGGGCTCGTCTATGGCTACACCTTC. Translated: CASSSSRGLVYGYTF.

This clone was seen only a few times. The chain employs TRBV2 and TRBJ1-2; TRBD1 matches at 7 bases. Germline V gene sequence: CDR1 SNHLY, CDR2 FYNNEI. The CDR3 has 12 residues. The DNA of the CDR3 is TGTGCTGCCAAAGGGACAGCCTATGGCTACACCTTC. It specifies CAAKGTAYGYTF.

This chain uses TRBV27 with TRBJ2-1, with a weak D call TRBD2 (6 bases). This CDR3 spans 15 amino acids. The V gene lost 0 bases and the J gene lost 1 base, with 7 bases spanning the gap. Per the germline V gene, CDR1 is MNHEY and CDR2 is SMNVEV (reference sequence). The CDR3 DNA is TGTGCCAGCAGTTTATCTAGCGGATCCTACAATGAGCAGTTCTTC. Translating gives CASSLSSGSYNEQFF.

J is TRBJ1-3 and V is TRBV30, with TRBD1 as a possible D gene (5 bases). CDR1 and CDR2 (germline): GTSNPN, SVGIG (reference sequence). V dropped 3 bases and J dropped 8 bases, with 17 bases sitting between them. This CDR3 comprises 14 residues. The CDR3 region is CAWSPDRKSHTIYF. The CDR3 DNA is TGTGCCTGGAGCCCCGACAGAAAGAGTCACACCATATATTTT.

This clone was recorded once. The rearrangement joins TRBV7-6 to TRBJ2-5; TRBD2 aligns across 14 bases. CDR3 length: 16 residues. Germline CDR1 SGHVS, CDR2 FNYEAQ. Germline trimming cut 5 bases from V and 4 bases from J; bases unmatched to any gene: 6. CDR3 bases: TGTGCCAGCAGCCCAAGGACTAGCGGGAGGACAGAGACCCAGTACTTC. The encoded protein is CASSPRTSGRTETQYF. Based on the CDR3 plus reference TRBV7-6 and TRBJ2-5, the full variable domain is GAGVSQSPRYKVTKRGQDVALRCDPISGHVSLYWYRQALGQGPEFLTYFNYEAQQDKSGLPNDRFSAERPEGSISTLTIQRTEQRDSAMYRCASSPRTSGRTETQYFGPGTRLLVL.

In nucleotides, the CDR3 is TGTGCCAGCAGCGTCGGACTAGCGGGAGGGAGCGATGAGCAGTTCTTC. It encodes CASSVGLAGGSDEQFF. V usage is TRBV7-8 and J usage is TRBJ2-1; 15 bases match TRBD2. The CDR3 runs to 16 residues. The ends lost 5 bases at V and 8 bases at J; junction bases unmatched: 7. The germline gives CDR1 SGHVS, CDR2 FQNEAQ.

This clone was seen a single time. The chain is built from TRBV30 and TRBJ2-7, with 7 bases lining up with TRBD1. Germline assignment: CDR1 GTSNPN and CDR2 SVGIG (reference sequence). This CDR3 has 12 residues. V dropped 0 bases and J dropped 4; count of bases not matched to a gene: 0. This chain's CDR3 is CAWSVTGYEQYF. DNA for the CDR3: TGTGCCTGGAGTGTGACAGGGTACGAGCAGTACTTC. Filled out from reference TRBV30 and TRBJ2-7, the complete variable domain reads SQTIHQWPATLVQPVGSPLSLECTVEGTSNPNLYWYRQAAGRGLQLLFYSVGIGQISSEVPQNLSASRPQDRQFILSSKKLLLSDSGFYLCAWSVTGYEQYFGPGTRLTVT.

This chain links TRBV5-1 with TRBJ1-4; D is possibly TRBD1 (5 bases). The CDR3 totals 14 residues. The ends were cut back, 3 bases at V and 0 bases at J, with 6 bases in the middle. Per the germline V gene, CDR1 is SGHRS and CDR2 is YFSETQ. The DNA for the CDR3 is TGCGCCAGCAGCTCGACAGCAACTAATGAAAAACTGTTTTTT. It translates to CASSSTATNEKLFF.

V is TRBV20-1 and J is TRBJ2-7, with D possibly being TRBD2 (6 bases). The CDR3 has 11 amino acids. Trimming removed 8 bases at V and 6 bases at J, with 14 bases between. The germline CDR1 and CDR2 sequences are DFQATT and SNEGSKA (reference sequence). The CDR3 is CSWATSAEQYF. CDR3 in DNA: TGCAGTTGGGCGACTAGTGCCGAGCAGTACTTC.

CDR3 sequence (DNA): TGTGCCAGCAGTGAAGGACTAGCCTACAATGAGCAGTTCTTC. Translation: CASSEGLAYNEQFF. This sequence joins TRBV6-1 and TRBJ2-1; D perhaps matches TRBD2 (6 bases). Per germline, CDR1 MNHNS and CDR2 SASEGT. The CDR3 covers 14 residues. Trimming removed 1 base from V and 2 bases from J, with 6 bases in between.

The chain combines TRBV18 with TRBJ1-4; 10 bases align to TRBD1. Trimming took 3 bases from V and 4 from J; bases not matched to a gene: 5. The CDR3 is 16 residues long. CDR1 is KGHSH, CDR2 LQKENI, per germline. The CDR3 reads CASSPGQGLSNEKLFF. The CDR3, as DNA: TGTGCCAGCTCACCGGGACAGGGGCTCAGTAATGAAAAACTGTTTTTT.